This T cell receptor beta chain was identified during a study of response to subunit inactivated influenza vaccine. Broader study findings: The authors suggested that every seasonal influenza vaccination recruits few new T cells.

Trimming pared 5 bases from V and 12 bases from J, leaving 17 bases between. Looked up from germline, CDR1 is MDHEN and CDR2 is SYDVKM. The CDR3 has 13 amino acids. MiXCR, run by TCRdb on the RT-PCR reads, gives a single entry per CDR3 protein. The sample holds roughly 630,000 distinct CDR3 sequences, less than 15% seen once. This clonotype was detected only a few times. What it recognizes is unknown. The chain combines TRBV28 with TRBJ2-1; D unclear. The receptor was isolated from a man aged 45-60 years who received an inactivated influenza vaccine. This sample comprised PBMCs from blood, obtained 14 days before vaccination. CDR3 coding DNA: TGTGCCAGCAGTCTTCCGAATTGGAAGGGGCAGTTCTTC. Its translation: CASSLPNWKGQFF.